A single T cell receptor beta chain is shown here with its context. Its matching antigen is unknown. Profiling relied on immunoSEQ multiplex PCR, and the TCRdb table lists in-frame clones only, not all of them. The sample includes 50,000 or so clones, around 90% of them seen just once. This specimen comes from a study of T cell responses to AZD1222 COVID-19 vaccine. Study-wide background: Some second doses came at about 4 weeks and others at about 12 weeks; these were pooled.

Whole-study findings and limits: With two AZD1222 doses given, Spike-specific TCR breadth and depth both rose. In a largely white British group with more females than males, clonal diversity was possibly underestimated. No repertoire was sampled before or during the peak T cell response, only after it.

This CDR3 has 14 amino acids. Deletions cut 6 bases from V and 2 bases from J, with 13 bases between. Germline-derived CDR1 and CDR2 are MNHNS and SASEGT. The specimen comprised peripheral blood, sampled on day 0 of AZD1222 vaccination. The clonotype was recovered from an adult in good health. The gene calls are TRBV6-1 and TRBJ2-5; TRBD2 might be the D (5 bases). The CDR3: CASRPGKKQETQYF. The DNA of the CDR3 is TGTGCCAGCAGACCCGGGAAAAAACAAGAGACCCAGTACTTC.